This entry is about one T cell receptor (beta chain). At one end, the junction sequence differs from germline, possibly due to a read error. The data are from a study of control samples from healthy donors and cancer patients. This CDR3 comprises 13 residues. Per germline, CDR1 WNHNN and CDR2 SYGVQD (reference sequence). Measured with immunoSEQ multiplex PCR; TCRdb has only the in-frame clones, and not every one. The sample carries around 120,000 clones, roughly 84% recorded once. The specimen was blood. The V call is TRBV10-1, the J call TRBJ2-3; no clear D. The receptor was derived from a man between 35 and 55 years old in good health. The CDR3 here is CASSEDGTDTQYF. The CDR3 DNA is TGCGCCAGCAGTGAAGACGGCACGGATACGCAGTATTTT.